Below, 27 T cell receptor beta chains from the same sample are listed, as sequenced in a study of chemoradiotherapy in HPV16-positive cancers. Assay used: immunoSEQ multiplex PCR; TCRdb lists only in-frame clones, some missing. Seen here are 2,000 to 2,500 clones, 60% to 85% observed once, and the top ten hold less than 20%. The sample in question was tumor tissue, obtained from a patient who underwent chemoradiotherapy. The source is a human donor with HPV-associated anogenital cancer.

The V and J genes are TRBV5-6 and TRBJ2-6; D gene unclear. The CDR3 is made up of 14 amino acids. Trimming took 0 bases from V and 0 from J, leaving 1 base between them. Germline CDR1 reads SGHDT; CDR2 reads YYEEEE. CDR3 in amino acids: CASSLVSGANVLTF. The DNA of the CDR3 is TGTGCCAGCAGCTTGGTCTCTGGGGCCAACGTCCTGACTTTC.

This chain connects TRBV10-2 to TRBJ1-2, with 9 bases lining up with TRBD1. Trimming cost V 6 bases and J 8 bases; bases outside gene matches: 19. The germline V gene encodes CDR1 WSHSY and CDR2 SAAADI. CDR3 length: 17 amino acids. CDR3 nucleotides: TGCGCCAGCAGCACCGGGACAGGGTTCCAAGCTCCTGGGGGCTACACCTTC. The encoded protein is CASSTGTGFQAPGGYTF.

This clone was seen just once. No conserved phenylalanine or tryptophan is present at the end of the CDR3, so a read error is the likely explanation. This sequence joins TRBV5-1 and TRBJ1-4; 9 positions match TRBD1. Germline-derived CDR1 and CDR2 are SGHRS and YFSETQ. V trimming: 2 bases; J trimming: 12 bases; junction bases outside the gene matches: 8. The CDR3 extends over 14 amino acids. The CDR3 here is CASSLTGTGKQLFC. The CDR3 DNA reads TGCGCCAGCAGCTTAACCGGGACAGGGAAGCAACTGTTTTGT.

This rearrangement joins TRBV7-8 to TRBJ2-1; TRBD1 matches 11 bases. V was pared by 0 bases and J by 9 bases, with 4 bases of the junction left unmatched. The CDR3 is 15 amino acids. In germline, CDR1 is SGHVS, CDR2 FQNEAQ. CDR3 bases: TGTGCCAGCAGCTTAGCGGGGACAGGGGGGACTGAGCAGTTCTTC. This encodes CASSLAGTGGTEQFF.

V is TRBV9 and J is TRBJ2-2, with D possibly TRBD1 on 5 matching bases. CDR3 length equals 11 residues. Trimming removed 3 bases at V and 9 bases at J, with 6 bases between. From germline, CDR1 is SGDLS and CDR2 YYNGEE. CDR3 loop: CASSEDRELFF. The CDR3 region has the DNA TGTGCCAGCAGCGAGGACAGGGAGCTGTTTTTT. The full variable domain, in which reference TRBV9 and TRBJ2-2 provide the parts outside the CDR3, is DSGVTQTPKHLITATGQRVTLRCSPRSGDLSVYWYQQSLDQGLQFLIQYYNGEERAKGNILERFSAQQFPDLHSELNLSSLELGDSALYFCASSEDRELFFGEGSRLTVL.

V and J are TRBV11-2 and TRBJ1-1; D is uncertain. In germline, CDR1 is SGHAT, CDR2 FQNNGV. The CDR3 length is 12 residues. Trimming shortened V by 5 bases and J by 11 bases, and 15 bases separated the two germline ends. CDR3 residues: CASSLSKVAAFF. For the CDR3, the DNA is TGTGCCAGCAGCCTTTCAAAGGTGGCTGCTTTCTTT. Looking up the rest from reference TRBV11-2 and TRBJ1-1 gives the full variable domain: EAGVAQSPRYKIIEKRQSVAFWCNPISGHATLYWYQQILGQGPKLLIQFQNNGVVDDSQLPKDRFSAERLKGVDSTLKIQPAKLEDSAVYLCASSLSKVAAFFGQGTRLTVV.

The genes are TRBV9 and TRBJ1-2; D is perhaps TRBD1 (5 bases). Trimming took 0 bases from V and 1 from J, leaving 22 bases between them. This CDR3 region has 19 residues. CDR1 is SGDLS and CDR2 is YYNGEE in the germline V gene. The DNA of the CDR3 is TGTGCCAGCAGCGTAGCCCCCGGGGCCTTACTACTAGATAACTATGGCTACACCTTC. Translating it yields CASSVAPGALLLDNYGYTF.

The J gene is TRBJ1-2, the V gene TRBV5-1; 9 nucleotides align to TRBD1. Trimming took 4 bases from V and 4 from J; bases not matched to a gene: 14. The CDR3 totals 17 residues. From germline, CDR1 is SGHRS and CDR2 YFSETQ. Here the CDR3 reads CASSPGQGTGLFYGYTF. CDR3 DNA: TGCGCCAGCAGCCCGGGACAGGGAACAGGCCTCTTCTATGGCTACACCTTC.

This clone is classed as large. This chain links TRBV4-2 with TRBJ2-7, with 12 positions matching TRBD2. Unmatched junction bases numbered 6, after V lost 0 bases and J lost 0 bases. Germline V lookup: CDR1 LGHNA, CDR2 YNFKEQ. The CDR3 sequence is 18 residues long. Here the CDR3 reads CASSQDRPSGGDSYEQYF. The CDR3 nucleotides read TGTGCCAGCAGCCAAGATAGGCCTAGCGGGGGGGACTCCTACGAGCAGTACTTC.

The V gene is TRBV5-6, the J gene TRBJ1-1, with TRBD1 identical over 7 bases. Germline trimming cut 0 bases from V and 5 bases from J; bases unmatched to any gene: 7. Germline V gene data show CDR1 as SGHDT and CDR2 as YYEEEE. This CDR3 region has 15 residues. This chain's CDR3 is CASSLATGARTEAFF. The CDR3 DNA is TGTGCCAGCAGCTTGGCAACAGGGGCGAGGACTGAAGCTTTCTTT.

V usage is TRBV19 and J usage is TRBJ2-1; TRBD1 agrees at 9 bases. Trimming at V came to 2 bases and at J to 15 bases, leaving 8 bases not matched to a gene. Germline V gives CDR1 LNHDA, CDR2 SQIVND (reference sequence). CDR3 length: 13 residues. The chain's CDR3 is CASSISRDRDPFF. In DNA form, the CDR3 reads TGTGCCAGTAGTATAAGTCGGGACAGGGACCCGTTCTTC.

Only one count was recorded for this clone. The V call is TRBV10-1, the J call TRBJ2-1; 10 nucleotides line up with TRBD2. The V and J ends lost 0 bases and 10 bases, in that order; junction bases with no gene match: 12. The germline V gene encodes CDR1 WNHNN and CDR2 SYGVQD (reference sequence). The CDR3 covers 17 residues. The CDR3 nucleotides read TGCGCCAGCAGTGAGTCGCCTTTAGCGGGGGGTCGAGGGGAGCAGTTCTTC. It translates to CASSESPLAGGRGEQFF.

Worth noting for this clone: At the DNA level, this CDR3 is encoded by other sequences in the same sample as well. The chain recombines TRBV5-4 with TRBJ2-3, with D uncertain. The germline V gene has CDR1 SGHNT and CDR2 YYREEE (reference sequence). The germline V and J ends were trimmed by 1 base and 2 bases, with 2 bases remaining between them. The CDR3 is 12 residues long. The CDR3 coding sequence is TGTGCCAGCAGCTTGTCCACAGATACGCAGTATTTT. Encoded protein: CASSLSTDTQYF.

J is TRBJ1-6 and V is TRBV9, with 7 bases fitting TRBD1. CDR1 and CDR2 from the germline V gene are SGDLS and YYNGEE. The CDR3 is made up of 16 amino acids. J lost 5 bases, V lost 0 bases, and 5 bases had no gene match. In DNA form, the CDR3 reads TGTGCCAGCAGCGTAGAGGGACAGCCAGATAATTCACCCCTCCACTTT. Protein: CASSVEGQPDNSPLHF.

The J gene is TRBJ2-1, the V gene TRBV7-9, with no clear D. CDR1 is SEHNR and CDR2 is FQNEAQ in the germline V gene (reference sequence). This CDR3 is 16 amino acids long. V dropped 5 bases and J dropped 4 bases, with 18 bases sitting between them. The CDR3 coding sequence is TGTGCCAGCAGCCAACAAGGCAGATACCAATACAATGAGCAGTTCTTC. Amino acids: CASSQQGRYQYNEQFF.

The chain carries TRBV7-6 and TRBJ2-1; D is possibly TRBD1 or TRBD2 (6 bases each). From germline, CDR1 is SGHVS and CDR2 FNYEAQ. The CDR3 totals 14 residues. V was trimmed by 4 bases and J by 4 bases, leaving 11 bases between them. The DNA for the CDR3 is TGTGCCAGCAGCTATACGGGGGCTTACAATGAGCAGTTCTTC. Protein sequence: CASSYTGAYNEQFF.

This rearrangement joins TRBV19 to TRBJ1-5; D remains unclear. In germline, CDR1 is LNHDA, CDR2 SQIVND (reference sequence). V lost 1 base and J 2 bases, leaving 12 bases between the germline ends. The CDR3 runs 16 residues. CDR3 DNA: TGTGCCAGTAGTATAGCCCGGGGTCGGGGCAATCAGCCCCAGCATTTT. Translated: CASSIARGRGNQPQHF.

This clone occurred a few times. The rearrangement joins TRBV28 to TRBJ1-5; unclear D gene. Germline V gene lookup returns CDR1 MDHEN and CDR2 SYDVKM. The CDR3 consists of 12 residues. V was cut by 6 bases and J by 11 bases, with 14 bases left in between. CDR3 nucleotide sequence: TGTGCCAGCAGCCTCGCTGTTCAAGCCCAGCATTTT. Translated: CASSLAVQAQHF.

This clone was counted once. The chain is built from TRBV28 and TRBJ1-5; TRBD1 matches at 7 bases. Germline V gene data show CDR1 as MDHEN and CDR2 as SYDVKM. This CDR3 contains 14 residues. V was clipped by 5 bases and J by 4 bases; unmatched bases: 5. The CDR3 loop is CASSLTGWNQPQHF. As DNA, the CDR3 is TGTGCCAGCAGTCTGACAGGGTGGAATCAGCCCCAGCATTTT.

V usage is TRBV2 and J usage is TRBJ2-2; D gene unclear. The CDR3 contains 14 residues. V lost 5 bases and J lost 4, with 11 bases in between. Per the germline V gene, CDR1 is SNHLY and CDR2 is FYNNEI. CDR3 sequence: CASSPIRSTGELFF. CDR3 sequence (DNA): TGTGCCAGCAGTCCTATCCGGAGCACCGGGGAGCTGTTTTTT.

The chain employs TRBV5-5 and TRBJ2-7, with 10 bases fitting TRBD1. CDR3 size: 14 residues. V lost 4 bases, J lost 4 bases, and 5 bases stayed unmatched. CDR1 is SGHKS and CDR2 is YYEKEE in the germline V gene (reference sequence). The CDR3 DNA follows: TGTGCCAGCAGCCAGGGACAGGGGCGGTACGAGCAGTACTTC. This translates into CASSQGQGRYEQYF.

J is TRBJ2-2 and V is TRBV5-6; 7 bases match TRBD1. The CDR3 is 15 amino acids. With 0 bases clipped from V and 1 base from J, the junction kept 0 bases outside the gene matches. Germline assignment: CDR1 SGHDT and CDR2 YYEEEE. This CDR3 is CASSLGQGNTGELFF. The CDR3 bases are TGTGCCAGCAGCTTGGGACAGGGGAACACCGGGGAGCTGTTTTTT.

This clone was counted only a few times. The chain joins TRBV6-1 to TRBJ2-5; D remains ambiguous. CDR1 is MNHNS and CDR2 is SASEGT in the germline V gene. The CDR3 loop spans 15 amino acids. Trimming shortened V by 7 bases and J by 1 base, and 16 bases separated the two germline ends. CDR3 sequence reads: CASTLVRQAQETQYF. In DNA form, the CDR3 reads TGTGCCAGCACCCTAGTTAGGCAAGCCCAAGAGACCCAGTACTTC.

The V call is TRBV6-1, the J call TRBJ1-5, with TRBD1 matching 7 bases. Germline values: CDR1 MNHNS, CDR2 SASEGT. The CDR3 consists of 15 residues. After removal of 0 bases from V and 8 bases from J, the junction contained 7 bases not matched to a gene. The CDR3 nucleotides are TGTGCCAGCAGTGAAGCCCGCAGGGGGGGTGAGCCCCAGCATTTT. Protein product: CASSEARRGGEPQHF.

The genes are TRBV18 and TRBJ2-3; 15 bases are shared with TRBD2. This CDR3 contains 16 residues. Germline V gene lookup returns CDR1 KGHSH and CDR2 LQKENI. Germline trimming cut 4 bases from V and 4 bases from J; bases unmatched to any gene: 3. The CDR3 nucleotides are TGTGCCAGCTCACTGGGGACTAGCGGGGGGCCAGATACGCAGTATTTT. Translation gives CASSLGTSGGPDTQYF.

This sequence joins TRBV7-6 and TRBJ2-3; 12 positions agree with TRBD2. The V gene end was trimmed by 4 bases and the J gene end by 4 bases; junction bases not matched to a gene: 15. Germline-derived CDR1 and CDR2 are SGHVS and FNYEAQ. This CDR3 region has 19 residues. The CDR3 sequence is CASSSPRGGLAGGPDTQYF. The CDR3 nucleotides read TGTGCCAGCAGCTCACCCCGGGGGGGGCTAGCGGGGGGGCCAGATACGCAGTATTTT. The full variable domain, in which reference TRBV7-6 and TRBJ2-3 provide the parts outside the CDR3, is GAGVSQSPRYKVTKRGQDVALRCDPISGHVSLYWYRQALGQGPEFLTYFNYEAQQDKSGLPNDRFSAERPEGSISTLTIQRTEQRDSAMYRCASSSPRGGLAGGPDTQYFGPGTRLTVL.

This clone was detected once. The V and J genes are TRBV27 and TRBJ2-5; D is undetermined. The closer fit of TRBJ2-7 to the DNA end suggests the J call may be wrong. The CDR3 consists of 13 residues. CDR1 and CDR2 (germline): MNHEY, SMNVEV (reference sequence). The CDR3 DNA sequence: TGTGCCAGCAGTTCCCAGGTGGCCTACGAGCAGTACTTC. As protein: CASSSQVAYEQYF.